This T cell receptor beta chain was sequenced in a study of T cells in women clearing cervical HPV infection. Study-wide context: No precancer developed; the control's incident HPV16 infection cleared within 12 months.

Regarding this clone: Its matching antigen is unknown. Read coverage stops 3 residues before the CDR3 terminus; the germline J gene supplies the remainder.

immunoSEQ multiplex PCR used an average of around 1,200 ng genomic DNA. The repertoire was sequenced with immunoSEQ multiplex PCR; TCRdb's copy has only in-frame clones and lacks some. In all, the sample yields 15,000 or so clones. The germline V gene encodes CDR1 GTSNPN and CDR2 SVGIG (reference sequence). The CDR3 has 14 amino acids. All participants had a single incident cervical HPV16 infection, and prevalent HPV16 infections were excluded. Study-wide results and caveats: Combining TCR richness with V gene abundances gave approximately 0.84 AUC.

The sample was blood buffy coat. V and J are TRBV30 and TRBJ2-2; perhaps TRBD1 as D (5 bases). The clonotype was recovered from a woman between 18 and 70 years old with a cervical HPV16 infection that either progressed to CIN3+ or cleared (not recorded which). CDR3 bases read: TGTGCCTGGAGAAAAGACAGCTATAATTCACCG. Translating gives CAWRKDSYNSP. The complete CDR3 sequence is CAWRKDSYNSPLFF.